The 18 T cell receptor beta chains below were found in one sample sequenced in a study of blood T cell repertoires in COVID-19. Sequencing used immunoSEQ multiplex PCR; TCRdb keeps in-frame clones, though not all of them. The sample includes about 160,000 clones, approximately 80% of them seen just once. Sequenced sample: PBMCs or T cells enriched from blood (not recorded which). The receptors come from a woman in her sixties or seventies who had recovered from COVID-19.

The chain is built from TRBV7-2 and TRBJ2-5; 15 bases line up with TRBD2. J gave up 5 bases and V 5 bases, and 9 bases lay outside the gene matches. The CDR3 is 17 residues long. In germline, CDR1 is SGHTA, CDR2 FQGNSA. CDR3: CASSPWTSGGARETQYF. Written as DNA, the CDR3 is TGTGCCAGCAGCCCATGGACTAGCGGGGGGGCCAGGGAGACCCAGTACTTC.

The chain uses TRBV9 and TRBJ2-1; the D gene is possibly TRBD1 (6 bases). The germline CDR1 and CDR2 sequences are SGDLS and YYNGEE. The CDR3 extends over 13 amino acids. V was trimmed by 3 bases and J by 4 bases, leaving 8 bases between them. The DNA of the CDR3 is TGTGCCAGCAGCGACAGGGTGTACAATGAGCAGTTCTTC. It encodes CASSDRVYNEQFF.

The chain has TRBV5-4 and TRBJ1-2; D uncertain. Germline V gene lookup returns CDR1 SGHNT and CDR2 YYREEE (reference sequence). CDR3 size: 14 residues. V lost 0 bases to trimming and J lost 2 bases, with 8 bases between them. The CDR3 sequence: CASSLEPVNYGYTF. Here the CDR3 DNA reads TGTGCCAGCAGCTTGGAACCGGTAAACTATGGCTACACCTTC.

The genes are TRBV4-1 and TRBJ2-7, with TRBD1 as a possible D gene (5 bases). V was cut by 0 bases and J by 3 bases, with 12 bases left in between. CDR1 is MGHRA and CDR2 is YSYEKL in the germline V gene. This CDR3 comprises 15 residues. The CDR3 loop is CASSQDTGRGYEQYF. DNA for the CDR3: TGCGCCAGCAGCCAAGATACAGGAAGGGGCTACGAGCAGTACTTC.

The chain links TRBV20-1 to TRBJ1-2; a possible D gene is TRBD1 (5 bases). This CDR3 spans 17 amino acids. Germline-derived CDR1 and CDR2 are DFQATT and SNEGSKA (reference sequence). The germline V and J ends were trimmed by 3 bases and 3 bases, with 23 bases remaining between them. CDR3 sequence: CSASLSAGLRRDYGYTF. The DNA for the CDR3 is TGCAGTGCTAGTCTTTCGGCAGGGCTCCGGAGGGACTATGGCTACACCTTC.

V usage is TRBV7-2 and J usage is TRBJ2-3; perhaps TRBD2 as D (5 bases). Looked up from germline, CDR1 is SGHTA and CDR2 is FQGNSA. Trimming stripped 5 bases from V and 3 bases from J, with 12 bases between. The length of the CDR3 is 14 residues. This CDR3 reads CASSLAGGTDTQYF. CDR3 sequence (DNA): TGTGCCAGCAGCCTGGCGGGTGGGACAGATACGCAGTATTTT.

Remarks on this clone: Other nucleotide sequences in the sample specify the same CDR3. This chain links TRBV5-1 with TRBJ1-1; tentative D call: TRBD1 (6 bases). Germline loops: CDR1 SGHRS, CDR2 YFSETQ. V shed 1 base and J shed 2 bases, with 9 bases lying between them. The CDR3 runs to 14 residues. The CDR3 loop is CASSLTGFNTEAFF. The CDR3 DNA reads as TGCGCCAGCAGCTTGACAGGGTTTAACACTGAAGCTTTCTTT.

V usage is TRBV28 and J usage is TRBJ1-6; no clear D gene. The length of the CDR3 is 14 residues. V was shortened by 5 bases and J by 7 bases, with 12 bases between the two germline ends. Per the germline V gene, CDR1 is MDHEN and CDR2 is SYDVKM. CDR3 sequence reads: CASSVARSNSPLHF. The CDR3 nucleotides read TGTGCCAGCAGTGTCGCACGGTCAAATTCACCCCTCCACTTT.

The J gene is TRBJ1-1, the V gene TRBV11-2, with TRBD1 identical over 12 bases. This CDR3 is 16 amino acids long. Germline V CDR1 and CDR2: SGHAT, FQNNGV. V was clipped by 3 bases and J by 3 bases; unmatched bases: 5. The CDR3 sequence is CASSFGTGGAYTEAFF. The CDR3 nucleotides are TGTGCCAGCAGCTTTGGGACAGGGGGCGCGTACACTGAAGCTTTCTTT.

V is TRBV23-1 and J is TRBJ1-5; possibly TRBD1 for D (5 bases). TRBV23-1 is classed as an ORF, of uncertain function. V gave up 4 bases and J gave up 0 bases, with 22 bases separating them. CDR3 length equals 19 residues. The CDR3 DNA reads TGCGCCAGCAGTCGCGGTTGTGGGACTGGTCCTTATAGCAATCAGCCCCAGCATTTT. Amino acid sequence: CASSRGCGTGPYSNQPQHF.

This clone was counted between two and nine times. The chain combines TRBV18 with TRBJ1-2; 8 bases are shared with TRBD1. Germline CDR1 reads KGHSH; CDR2 reads LQKENI. V was pared by 3 bases and J by 4 bases, with 4 bases of the junction left unmatched. The CDR3 runs 14 residues. The CDR3: CASSPNDRGYGYTF. CDR3 nucleotides: TGTGCCAGCTCACCCAACGACAGGGGCTATGGCTACACCTTC.

The CDR3 region is CASRKDRNTEAFF. In DNA, the CDR3 is TGTGCCAGCAGAAAGGACAGGAACACTGAAGCTTTCTTT. The J gene is TRBJ1-1, the V gene TRBV2; D is possibly TRBD1 (6 bases). The CDR3 length is 13 residues. V was cut by 6 bases and J by 1 base, with 9 bases left in between. Germline CDR1 SNHLY, CDR2 FYNNEI.

This rearrangement joins TRBV5-4 to TRBJ1-6, with TRBD1 identical over 7 bases. This CDR3 has 16 amino acids. The V gene's germline CDR1 is SGHNT and CDR2 YYREEE (reference sequence). V lost 3 bases to trimming and J lost 6 bases; unmatched junction nucleotides: 9. The CDR3 DNA reads as TGTGCCAGCAGCTCCGAGGGGGCGAGGGTTAATTCACCCCTCCACTTT. Residues: CASSSEGARVNSPLHF.

The chain is built from TRBV3-1 (or the pseudogene TRBV3-2) and TRBJ2-1, with a possible D match to TRBD1 (5 bases). Per the germline V gene, CDR1 is LGHDT and CDR2 is YNNKEL (reference sequence). V lost 1 base and J 15 bases, leaving 16 bases between the germline ends. The CDR3 has 13 amino acids. CDR3 protein: CASSQVSSRGLFF. The CDR3 DNA sequence: TGTGCCAGCAGCCAAGTGTCCTCAAGGGGTCTGTTCTTC.

This chain uses TRBV4-1 with TRBJ1-2; 8 nucleotides align to TRBD1. J was trimmed by 7 bases and V by 1 base; bases with no gene match: 11. The germline V gene has CDR1 MGHRA and CDR2 YSYEKL. There are 16 residues in the CDR3. Here the CDR3 reads CASSQVVPGRGLGYTF. The CDR3 nucleotides read TGCGCCAGCAGCCAAGTAGTTCCGGGCAGGGGGCTTGGCTACACCTTC.

The chain carries TRBV5-1 and TRBJ1-4; D is ambiguous. The CDR3 runs to 15 residues. Trimming cost V 2 bases and J 4 bases, with 12 bases left between them. In germline, CDR1 is SGHRS, CDR2 YFSETQ. The CDR3 loop is CASSLEGKGNEKLFF. In nucleotides, the CDR3 is TGCGCCAGCAGCTTAGAGGGCAAGGGTAATGAAAAACTGTTTTTT.

The chain is built from TRBV4-1 and TRBJ2-7, with 10 bases that match TRBD1. Germline V gene sequence: CDR1 MGHRA, CDR2 YSYEKL. Germline trimming cut 4 bases from V and 5 bases from J; bases unmatched to any gene: 5. This CDR3 region has 14 residues. The CDR3 loop reads CASSRGTGEDEQYF. CDR3 DNA sequence: TGCGCCAGCAGCCGTGGGACAGGGGAGGACGAGCAGTACTTC.

The rearrangement uses TRBV10-3 and TRBJ2-7; 11 bases are a match to TRBD2. CDR3 length: 16 residues. The ends lost 4 bases at V and 0 bases at J; junction bases unmatched: 5. Germline V CDR1 and CDR2: ENHRY, SYGVKD. CDR3 nucleotide sequence: TGTGCCATCAGTGGGGGCCTAGCGGGGGGCTCCTACGAGCAGTACTTC. Protein sequence: CAISGGLAGGSYEQYF.